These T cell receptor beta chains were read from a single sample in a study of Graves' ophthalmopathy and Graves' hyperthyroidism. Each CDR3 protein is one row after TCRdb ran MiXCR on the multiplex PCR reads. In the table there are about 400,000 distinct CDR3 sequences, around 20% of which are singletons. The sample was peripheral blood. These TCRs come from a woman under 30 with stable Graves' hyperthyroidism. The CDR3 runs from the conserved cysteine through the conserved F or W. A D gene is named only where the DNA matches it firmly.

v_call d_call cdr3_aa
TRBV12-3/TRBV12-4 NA CAGSSQGMLETQYF
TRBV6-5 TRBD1 CASSYSGTGGGIGELFF
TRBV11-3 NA CASSLSDQDTQYF
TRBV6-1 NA CATSTANYGYTF
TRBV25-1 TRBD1 CASSESPRTGPHEQYF
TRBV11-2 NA CASSPHRDGNYEQYF
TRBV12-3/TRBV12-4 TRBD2 CASSFYAGEGIKYF
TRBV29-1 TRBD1 CSVDRTGSTEAFF
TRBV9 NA CASSVGDASGYGYTF
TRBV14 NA CASSQANEEETQYF
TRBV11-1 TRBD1 CASSFGQGSTNYGYTF
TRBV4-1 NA CASSHGDEQYF
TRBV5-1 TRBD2 CASSPTLAGSTGELFF
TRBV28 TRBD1 CASSLWGQSYEQYF
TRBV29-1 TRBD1 CSAGAGTVYGYTF
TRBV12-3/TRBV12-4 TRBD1 CASSLGQGVFEQYF
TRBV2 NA CASSEGGRILTGELFF
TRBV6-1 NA CASSMGAASGELFF
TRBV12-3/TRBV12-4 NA CASRLPDSIDSPLHF
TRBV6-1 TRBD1 CASRGQVLDEQYF
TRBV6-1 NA CASPGGVWETDAFF
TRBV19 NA CASSPQGLSYEQYF
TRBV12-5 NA CASGKDGTDTQYF
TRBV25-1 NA CASSGYGRNRSYEQYF
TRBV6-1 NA CASSAATEQPRHF
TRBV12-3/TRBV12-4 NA CASSQRVTEAFF
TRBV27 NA CASSLSGGKTQYF
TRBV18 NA CASSDSQETQYF
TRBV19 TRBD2 CATHGTSYTGELFF
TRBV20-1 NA CSARDPGLSYEQYF
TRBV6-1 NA CASSGQERASYGYTF
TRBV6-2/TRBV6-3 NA CASRPRGGMREQYF
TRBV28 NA CASSPRVNQPQHF
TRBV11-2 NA CASSLAVRGANIQYF
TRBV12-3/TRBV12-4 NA CASSLGIRNQPQHF
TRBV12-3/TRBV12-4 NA CASSLDLAHEQYF
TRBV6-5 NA CASSYGRGAYEQYF
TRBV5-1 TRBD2 CASSYSGLAGSYEQYF
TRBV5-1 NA CASSPQEGRETQYF
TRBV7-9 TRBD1 CASSSDRDRYYEQYF